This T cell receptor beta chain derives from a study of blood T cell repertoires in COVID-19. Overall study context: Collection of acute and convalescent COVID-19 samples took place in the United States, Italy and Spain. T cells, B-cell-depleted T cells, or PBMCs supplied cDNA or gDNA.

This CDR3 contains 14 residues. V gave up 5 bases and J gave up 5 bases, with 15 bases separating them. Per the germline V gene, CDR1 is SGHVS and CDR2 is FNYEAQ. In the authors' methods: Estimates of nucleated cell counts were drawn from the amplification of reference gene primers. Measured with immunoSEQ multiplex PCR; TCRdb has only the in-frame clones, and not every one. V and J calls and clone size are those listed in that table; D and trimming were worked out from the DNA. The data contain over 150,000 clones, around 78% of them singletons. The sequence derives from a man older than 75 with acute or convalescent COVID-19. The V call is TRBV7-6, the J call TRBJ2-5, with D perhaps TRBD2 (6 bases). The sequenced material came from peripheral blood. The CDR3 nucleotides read TGTGCCAGCAGCGAGACCGGGACTTTCGAGACCCAGTACTTC. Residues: CASSETGTFETQYF.